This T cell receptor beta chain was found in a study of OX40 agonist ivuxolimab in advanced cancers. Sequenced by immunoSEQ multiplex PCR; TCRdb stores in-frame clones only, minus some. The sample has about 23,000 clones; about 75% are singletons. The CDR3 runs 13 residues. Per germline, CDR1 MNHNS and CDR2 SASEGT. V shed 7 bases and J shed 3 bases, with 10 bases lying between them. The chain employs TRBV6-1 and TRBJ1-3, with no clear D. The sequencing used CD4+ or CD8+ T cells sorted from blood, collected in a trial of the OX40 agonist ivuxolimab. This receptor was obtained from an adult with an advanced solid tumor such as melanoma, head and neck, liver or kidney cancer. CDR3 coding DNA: TGTGCCAGCACCGAAGGTAGTGGAAACACCATATATTTT. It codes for CASTEGSGNTIYF.